A selection of T cell receptor beta chains follows, all from one sample in a study of beta chain features in type 1 diabetes. Sequenced by immunoSEQ multiplex PCR; TCRdb stores in-frame clones only, minus some. The data hold more than 550,000 clones, with more than 13% observed a single time. The sequenced material came from naive CD4+ T cells from blood. These receptors all stem from a man between 18 and 35 years old with type 1 diabetes. Each CDR3 is given with its conserved first and last residue. The D gene is left open where the match is weak. Clone size is shown for a subset of rows, as once, few, many or a class of expanded clone.

>TRBJ2-1|TRBV29-1|.|few
CSVESVRGRYNEQFF
TGCAGCGTTGAATCGGTTCGCGGCCGCTACAATGAGCAGTTCTTC
>TRBJ2-3|TRBV11-2|.|.
CASSLGADVDTQYF
TGTGCCAGCAGCTTAGGAGCGGATGTAGATACGCAGTATTTT
>TRBJ2-3|TRBV14|TRBD1|.
CASSQARTGPDTQYF
TGTGCCAGCAGCCAAGCACGGACAGGGCCCGATACGCAGTATTTT
>TRBJ2-1|TRBV19|TRBD1|.
CASSIDRGNEQFF
TGTGCCAGTAGTATCGACAGGGGCAATGAGCAGTTCTTC
>TRBJ2-2|TRBV16|.|few
CASSHPTVTGELFF
TGTGCCAGCAGCCACCCGACAGTCACCGGGGAGCTGTTTTTT
>TRBJ1-2|TRBV5-1|.|few
CASSLALEGYGYTF
TGCGCCAGCAGCTTGGCCCTGGAGGGCTATGGCTACACCTTC
>TRBJ1-3|TRBV30|.|.
CAWSGITGSGNTIYF
TGTGCCTGGAGTGGAATAACGGGCTCTGGAAACACCATATATTTT
>TRBJ1-1|TRBV5-6|TRBD1|few
CASRRTGTEAFF
TGTGCCAGCAGACGGACAGGGACTGAAGCTTTCTTT
>TRBJ2-2|TRBV30|.|few
CAWRLPPTGELFF
TGTGCCTGGAGACTGCCGCCCACCGGGGAGCTGTTTTTT
>TRBJ1-5|TRBV19|TRBD1|.
CASSLSPTGFRYF
TGTGCCAGTAGTTTAAGCCCGACAGGGTTTAGGTATTTT
>TRBJ2-7|TRBV7-2|.|.
CASSYQGPYEQYF
TGTGCCAGCAGCTACCAGGGTCCCTACGAGCAGTACTTC